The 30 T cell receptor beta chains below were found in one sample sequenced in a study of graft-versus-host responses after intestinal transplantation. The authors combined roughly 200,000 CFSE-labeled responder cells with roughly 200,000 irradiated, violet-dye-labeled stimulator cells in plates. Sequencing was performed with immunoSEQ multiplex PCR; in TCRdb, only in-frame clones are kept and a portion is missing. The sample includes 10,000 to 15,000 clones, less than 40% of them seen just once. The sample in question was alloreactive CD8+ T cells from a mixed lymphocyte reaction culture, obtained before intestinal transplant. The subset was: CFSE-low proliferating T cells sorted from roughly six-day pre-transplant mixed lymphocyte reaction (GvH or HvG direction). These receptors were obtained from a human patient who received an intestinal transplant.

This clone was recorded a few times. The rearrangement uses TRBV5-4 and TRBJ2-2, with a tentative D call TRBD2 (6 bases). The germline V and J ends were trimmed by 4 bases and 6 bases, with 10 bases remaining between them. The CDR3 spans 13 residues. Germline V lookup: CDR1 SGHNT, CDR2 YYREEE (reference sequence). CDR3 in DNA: TGTGCCAGCAGCACGCCGGGGGCCGGGGAGCTGTTTTTT. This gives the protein CASSTPGAGELFF.

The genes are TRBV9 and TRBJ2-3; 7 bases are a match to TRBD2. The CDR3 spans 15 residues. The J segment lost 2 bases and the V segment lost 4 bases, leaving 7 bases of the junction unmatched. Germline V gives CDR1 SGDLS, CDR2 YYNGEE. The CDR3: CASSPGTTNTDTQYF. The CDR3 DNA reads TGTGCCAGCAGCCCCGGGACTACCAACACAGATACGCAGTATTTT.

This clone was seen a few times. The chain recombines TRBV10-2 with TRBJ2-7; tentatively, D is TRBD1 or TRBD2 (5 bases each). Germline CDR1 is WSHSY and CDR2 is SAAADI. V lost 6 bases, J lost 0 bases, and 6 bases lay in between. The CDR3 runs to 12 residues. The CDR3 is CASRGDSYEQYF. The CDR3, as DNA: TGCGCCAGCAGGGGGGACTCCTACGAGCAGTACTTC.

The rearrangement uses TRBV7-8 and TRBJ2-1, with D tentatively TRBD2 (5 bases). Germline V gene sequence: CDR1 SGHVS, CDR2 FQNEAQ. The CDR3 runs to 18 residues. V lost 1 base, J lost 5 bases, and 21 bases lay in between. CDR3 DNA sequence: TGTGCCAGCAGCTTAGTTAGACTACTACTCAGAACTGACAATGAGCAGTTCTTC. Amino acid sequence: CASSLVRLLLRTDNEQFF.

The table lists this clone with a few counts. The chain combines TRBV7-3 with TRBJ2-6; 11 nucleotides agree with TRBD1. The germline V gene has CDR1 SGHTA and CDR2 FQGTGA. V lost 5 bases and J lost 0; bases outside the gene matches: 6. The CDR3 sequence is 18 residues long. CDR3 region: CASSQGTGGPSGANVLTF. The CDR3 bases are TGTGCCAGCAGCCAAGGGACAGGGGGGCCCTCTGGGGCCAACGTCCTGACTTTC.

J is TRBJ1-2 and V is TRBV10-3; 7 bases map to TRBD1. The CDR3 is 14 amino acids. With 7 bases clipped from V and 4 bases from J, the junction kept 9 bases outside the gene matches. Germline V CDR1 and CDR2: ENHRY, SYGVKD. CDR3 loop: CAIKVTGPFYGYTF. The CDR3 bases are TGTGCCATCAAGGTGACAGGGCCTTTCTATGGCTACACCTTC.

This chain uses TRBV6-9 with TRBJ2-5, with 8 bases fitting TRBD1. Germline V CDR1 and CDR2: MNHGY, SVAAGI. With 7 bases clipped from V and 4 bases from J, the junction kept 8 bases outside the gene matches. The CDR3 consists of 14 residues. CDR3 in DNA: TGTGCCAGCACTAGGACAGGGAGGATAGAGACCCAGTACTTC. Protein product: CASTRTGRIETQYF.

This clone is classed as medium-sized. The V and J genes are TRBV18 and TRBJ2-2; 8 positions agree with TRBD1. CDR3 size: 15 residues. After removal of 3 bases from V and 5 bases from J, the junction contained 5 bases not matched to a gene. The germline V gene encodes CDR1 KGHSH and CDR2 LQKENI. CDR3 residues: CASSPPGTGTGELFF. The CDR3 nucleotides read TGTGCCAGCTCACCCCCGGGGACAGGAACCGGGGAGCTGTTTTTT.

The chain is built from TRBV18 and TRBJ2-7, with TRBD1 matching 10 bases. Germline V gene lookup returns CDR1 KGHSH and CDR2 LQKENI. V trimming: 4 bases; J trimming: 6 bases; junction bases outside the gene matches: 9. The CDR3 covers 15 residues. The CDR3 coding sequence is TGTGCCAGCTCACGCGGACAGGGGGGACTGGGCGAGCAGTACTTC. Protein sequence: CASSRGQGGLGEQYF.

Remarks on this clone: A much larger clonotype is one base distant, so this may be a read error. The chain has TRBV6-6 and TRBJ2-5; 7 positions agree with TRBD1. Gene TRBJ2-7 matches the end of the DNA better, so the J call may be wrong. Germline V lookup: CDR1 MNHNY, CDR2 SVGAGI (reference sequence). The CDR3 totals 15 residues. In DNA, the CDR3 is TGTGCCAGCAGTCGGGACAGATTCCTCTCCTACGAGCAGTACTTC. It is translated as CASSRDRFLSYEQYF.

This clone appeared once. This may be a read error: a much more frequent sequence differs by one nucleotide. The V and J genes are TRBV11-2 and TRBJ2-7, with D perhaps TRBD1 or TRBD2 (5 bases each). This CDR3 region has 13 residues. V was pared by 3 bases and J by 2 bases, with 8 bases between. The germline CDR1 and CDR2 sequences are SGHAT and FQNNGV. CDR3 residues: CASSFGATYEQYF. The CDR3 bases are TGTGCCAGCAGCTTCGGGGCAACCTACGAGCAGTACTTC.

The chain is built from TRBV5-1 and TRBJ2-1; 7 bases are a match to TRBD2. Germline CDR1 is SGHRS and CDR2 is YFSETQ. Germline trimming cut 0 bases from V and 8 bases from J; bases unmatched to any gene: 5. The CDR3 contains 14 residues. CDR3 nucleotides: TGCGCCAGCAGCTTGGGAGTAGCGGGCGATGAGCAGTTCTTC. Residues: CASSLGVAGDEQFF.

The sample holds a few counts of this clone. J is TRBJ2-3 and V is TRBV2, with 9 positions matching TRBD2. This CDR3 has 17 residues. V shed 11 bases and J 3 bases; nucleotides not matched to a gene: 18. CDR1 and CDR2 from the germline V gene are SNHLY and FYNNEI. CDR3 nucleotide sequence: TGTGCCCGCACCGCCGATCGGCGGGGGGGCAGAACAGATACGCAGTATTTT. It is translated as CARTADRRGGRTDTQYF.

DNA for the CDR3: TGTGCCCCCGAGGAGGGCAATGAGCAGTTCTTC. It specifies CAPEEGNEQFF. The chain recombines TRBV6-1 with TRBJ2-1; a possible D gene is TRBD2 (6 bases). Per germline, CDR1 MNHNS and CDR2 SASEGT. This CDR3 spans 11 amino acids. V shed 11 bases and J shed 6 bases, with 11 bases lying between them.

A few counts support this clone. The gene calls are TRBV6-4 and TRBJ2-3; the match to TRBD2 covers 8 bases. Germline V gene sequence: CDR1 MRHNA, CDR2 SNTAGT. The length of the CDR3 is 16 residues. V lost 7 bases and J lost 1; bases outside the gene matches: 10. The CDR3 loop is CASILHGGAGTDTQYF. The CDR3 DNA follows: TGTGCCAGCATTTTACACGGGGGGGCGGGCACAGATACGCAGTATTTT.

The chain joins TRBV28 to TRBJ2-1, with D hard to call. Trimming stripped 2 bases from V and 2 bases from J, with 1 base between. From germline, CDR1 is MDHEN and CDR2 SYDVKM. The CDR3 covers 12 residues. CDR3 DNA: TGTGCCAGCAGTTTACCCTACAATGAGCAGTTCTTC. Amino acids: CASSLPYNEQFF.

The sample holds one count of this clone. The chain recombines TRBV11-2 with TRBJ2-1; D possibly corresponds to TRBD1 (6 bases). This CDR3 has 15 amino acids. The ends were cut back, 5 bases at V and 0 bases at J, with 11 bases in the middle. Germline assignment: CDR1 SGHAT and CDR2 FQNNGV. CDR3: CASSPEDSSYNEQFF. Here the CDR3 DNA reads TGTGCCAGCAGCCCAGAGGACAGCTCCTACAATGAGCAGTTCTTC.

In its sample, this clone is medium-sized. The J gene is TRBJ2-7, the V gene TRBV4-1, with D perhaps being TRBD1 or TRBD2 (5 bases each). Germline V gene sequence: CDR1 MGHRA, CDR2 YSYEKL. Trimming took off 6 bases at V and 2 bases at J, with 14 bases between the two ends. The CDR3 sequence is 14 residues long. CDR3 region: CASSLRDGTYEQYF. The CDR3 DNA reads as TGCGCCAGCAGTTTAAGGGACGGAACCTACGAGCAGTACTTC.

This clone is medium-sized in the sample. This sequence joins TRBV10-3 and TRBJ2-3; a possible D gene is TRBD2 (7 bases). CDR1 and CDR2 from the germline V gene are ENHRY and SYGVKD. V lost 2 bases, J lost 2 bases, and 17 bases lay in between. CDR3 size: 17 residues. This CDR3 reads CAISEAGASLYTDTQYF. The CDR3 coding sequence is TGTGCCATCAGTGAGGCGGGGGCCTCTCTTTACACAGATACGCAGTATTTT.

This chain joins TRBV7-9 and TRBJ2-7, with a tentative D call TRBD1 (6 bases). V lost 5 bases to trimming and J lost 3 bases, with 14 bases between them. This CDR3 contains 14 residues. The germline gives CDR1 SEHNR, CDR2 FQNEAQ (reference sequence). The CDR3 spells CASSPRPDSYEQYF. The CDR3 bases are TGTGCCAGCAGCCCAAGGCCGGACAGCTACGAGCAGTACTTC.

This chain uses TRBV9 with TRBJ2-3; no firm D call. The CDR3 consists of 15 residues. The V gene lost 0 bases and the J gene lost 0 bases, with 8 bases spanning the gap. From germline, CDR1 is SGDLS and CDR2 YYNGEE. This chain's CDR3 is CASSVGTSSTDTQYF. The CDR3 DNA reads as TGTGCCAGCAGCGTAGGCACGTCTAGCACAGATACGCAGTATTTT. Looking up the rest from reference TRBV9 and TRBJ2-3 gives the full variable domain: DSGVTQTPKHLITATGQRVTLRCSPRSGDLSVYWYQQSLDQGLQFLIQYYNGEERAKGNILERFSAQQFPDLHSELNLSSLELGDSALYFCASSVGTSSTDTQYFGPGTRLTVL.

CDR3 DNA: TGTGCCAGCAGTGTTGTACCGGGGGGGTACAATGAGCAGTTCTTC. The encoded protein is CASSVVPGGYNEQFF. The chain carries TRBV6-4 and TRBJ2-1, with 8 bases that match TRBD2. V gave up 4 bases and J gave up 4 bases; unmatched junction bases: 6. The CDR3 length is 15 residues. Germline-derived CDR1 and CDR2 are MRHNA and SNTAGT.

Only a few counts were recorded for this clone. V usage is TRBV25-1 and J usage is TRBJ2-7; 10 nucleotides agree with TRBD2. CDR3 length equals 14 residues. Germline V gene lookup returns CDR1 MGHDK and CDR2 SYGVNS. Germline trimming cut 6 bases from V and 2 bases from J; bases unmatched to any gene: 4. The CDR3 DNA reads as TGTGCCAGCAGGGCTAGCGGGAGAACCTACGAGCAGTACTTC. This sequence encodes CASRASGRTYEQYF.

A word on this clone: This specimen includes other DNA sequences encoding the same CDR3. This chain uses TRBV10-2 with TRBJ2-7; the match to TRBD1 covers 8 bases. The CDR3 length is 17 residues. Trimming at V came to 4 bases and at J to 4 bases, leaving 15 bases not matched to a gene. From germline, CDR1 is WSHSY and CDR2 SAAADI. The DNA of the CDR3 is TGCGCCAGCAGTGGACACTCCAGGGGGCAGGGGTGGTACGAGCAGTACTTC. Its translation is CASSGHSRGQGWYEQYF.

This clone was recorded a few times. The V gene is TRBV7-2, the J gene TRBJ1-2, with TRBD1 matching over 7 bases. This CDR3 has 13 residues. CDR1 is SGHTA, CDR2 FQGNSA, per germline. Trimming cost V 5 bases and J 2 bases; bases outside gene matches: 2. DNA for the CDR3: TGTGCCAGCAGCCCGACAGGGAACTATGGCTACACCTTC. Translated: CASSPTGNYGYTF.

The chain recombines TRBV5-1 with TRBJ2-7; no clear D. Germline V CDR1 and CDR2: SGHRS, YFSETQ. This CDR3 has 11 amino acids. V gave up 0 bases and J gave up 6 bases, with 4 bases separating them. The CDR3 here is CASSLGGEQYF. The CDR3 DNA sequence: TGCGCCAGCAGCTTGGGGGGCGAGCAGTACTTC.

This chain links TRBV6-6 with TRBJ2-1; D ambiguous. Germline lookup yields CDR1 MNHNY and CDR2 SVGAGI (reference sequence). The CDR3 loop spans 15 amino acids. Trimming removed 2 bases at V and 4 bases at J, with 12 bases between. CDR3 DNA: TGTGCCAGCAGTTACCTACAGACTGGTTACAATGAGCAGTTCTTC. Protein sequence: CASSYLQTGYNEQFF.

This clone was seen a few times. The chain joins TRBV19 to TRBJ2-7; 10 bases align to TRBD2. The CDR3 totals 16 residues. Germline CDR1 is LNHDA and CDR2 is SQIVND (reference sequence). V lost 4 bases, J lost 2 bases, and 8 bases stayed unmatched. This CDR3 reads CASSTGGLARPYEQYF. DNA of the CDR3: TGTGCCAGTAGTACTGGGGGACTAGCGCGGCCCTACGAGCAGTACTTC.

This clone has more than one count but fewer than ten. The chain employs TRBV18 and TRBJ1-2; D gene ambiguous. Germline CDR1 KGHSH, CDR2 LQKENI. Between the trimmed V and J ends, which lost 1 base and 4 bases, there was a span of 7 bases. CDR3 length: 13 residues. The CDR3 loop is CASSPLRFYGYTF. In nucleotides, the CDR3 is TGTGCCAGCTCACCACTGAGATTCTATGGCTACACCTTC. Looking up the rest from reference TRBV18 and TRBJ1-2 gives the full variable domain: NAGVMQNPRHLVRRRGQEARLRCSPMKGHSHVYWYRQLPEEGLKFMVYLQKENIIDESGMPKERFSAEFPKEGPSILRIQQVVRGDSAAYFCASSPLRFYGYTFGSGTRLTVV.

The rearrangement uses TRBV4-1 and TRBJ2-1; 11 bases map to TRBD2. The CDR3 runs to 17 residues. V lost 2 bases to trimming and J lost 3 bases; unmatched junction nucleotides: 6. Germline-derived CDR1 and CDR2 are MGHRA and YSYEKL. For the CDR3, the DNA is TGCGCCAGCAGCCAAACCTTACTAGCGGGGGACTACAATGAGCAGTTCTTC. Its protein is CASSQTLLAGDYNEQFF.